This passage covers 15 T cell receptor beta chains from one sample sequenced in a study of radiotherapy plus CTLA-4 blockade in lung cancer. TCRdb's copy holds only in-frame clones and misses some; the assay was immunoSEQ multiplex PCR. The data show more than 40,000 clones, with roughly two thirds seen just once and roughly 25% held by the top ten. The sequencing here drew on peripheral blood, taken from a patient treated with radiotherapy plus ipilimumab. Receptor source: a human donor with non-small cell lung cancer who had a partial response to radiotherapy plus ipilimumab.

This sequence joins TRBV6-6 and TRBJ2-7; 7 bases fit TRBD1. With 6 bases clipped from V and 0 bases from J, the junction kept 5 bases outside the gene matches. CDR3 length equals 14 residues. Germline V CDR1 and CDR2: MNHNY, SVGAGI (reference sequence). This CDR3 reads CASRRTGSSYEQYF. CDR3 DNA sequence: TGTGCCAGCAGGCGGACAGGAAGCTCCTACGAGCAGTACTTC.

This chain connects TRBV5-4 to TRBJ1-5; D not certain. Germline V gene lookup returns CDR1 SGHNT and CDR2 YYREEE (reference sequence). This CDR3 comprises 13 residues. The ends were cut back, 0 bases at V and 8 bases at J, with 9 bases in the middle. DNA for the CDR3: TGTGCCAGCAGCTTGGGTGGCTTAAAGCCCCAGCATTTT. It encodes CASSLGGLKPQHF.

The rearrangement uses TRBV11-2 and TRBJ2-5; 10 nucleotides agree with TRBD1. The CDR3 totals 16 residues. V shed 6 bases, J shed 5 bases, and the junction held 12 bases outside the gene matches. Looked up from germline, CDR1 is SGHAT and CDR2 is FQNNGV. Here the CDR3 reads CASRPDRGLIMETQYF. DNA for the CDR3: TGTGCCAGCAGACCTGACAGGGGGCTGATAATGGAGACCCAGTACTTC.

The chain combines TRBV4-2 with TRBJ2-5, with 9 bases that match TRBD2. Unmatched junction bases numbered 14, after V lost 1 base and J lost 2 bases. Germline V gene sequence: CDR1 LGHNA, CDR2 YNFKEQ. The CDR3 is 19 amino acids. The CDR3 loop reads CASSQAAGGLITSQETQYF. In DNA, the CDR3 is TGTGCCAGCAGCCAAGCAGCGGGAGGACTAATTACTTCTCAAGAGACCCAGTACTTC.

This chain's CDR3 is CASSLARGSYNEQFF. As DNA, the CDR3 is TGTGCCAGCAGCTTGGCCAGGGGGTCCTACAATGAGCAGTTCTTC. The chain recombines TRBV5-4 with TRBJ2-1; 7 positions match TRBD1. The CDR3 runs 15 residues. V gave up 0 bases and J gave up 1 base; unmatched junction bases: 1. The germline CDR1 and CDR2 sequences are SGHNT and YYREEE (reference sequence).

This sequence joins TRBV2 and TRBJ2-5; D is unclear. Looked up from germline, CDR1 is SNHLY and CDR2 is FYNNEI. The CDR3 spans 12 residues. V dropped 5 bases and J dropped 5 bases, with 9 bases sitting between them. CDR3 sequence: CASSLERETQYF. In DNA form, the CDR3 reads TGTGCCAGCAGTCTAGAACGCGAGACCCAGTACTTC.

The rearrangement links TRBV2 to TRBJ2-1; maybe TRBD2 (7 bases). Trimming removed 6 bases from V and 7 bases from J, with 22 bases in between. The CDR3 contains 16 residues. Germline CDR1 SNHLY, CDR2 FYNNEI. CDR3 loop: CASRAGEGFRGNEQFF. The CDR3 nucleotides are TGTGCCAGCAGGGCAGGGGAGGGCTTTAGAGGGAATGAGCAGTTCTTC.

V usage is TRBV6-6 and J usage is TRBJ2-1; 8 nucleotides match TRBD2. The CDR3 is 15 amino acids. The V segment lost 6 bases and the J segment 4 bases; nucleotides outside the gene matches: 8. Germline V gives CDR1 MNHNY, CDR2 SVGAGI (reference sequence). The CDR3 is CASSLLLAEYNEQFF. DNA of the CDR3: TGTGCCAGCAGCCTCTTACTAGCGGAGTACAATGAGCAGTTCTTC.

This chain links TRBV5-1 with TRBJ2-3, with 8 bases identical to TRBD1. CDR1 and CDR2 from the germline V gene are SGHRS and YFSETQ. V lost 0 bases, J lost 4 bases, and 1 base stayed unmatched. The CDR3 covers 14 residues. The CDR3 here is CASSLEQGADTQYF. For the CDR3, the DNA is TGCGCCAGCAGCTTGGAACAGGGGGCAGATACGCAGTATTTT.

The chain carries TRBV18 and TRBJ2-2; 9 nucleotides agree with TRBD2. Germline V gives CDR1 KGHSH, CDR2 LQKENI. The CDR3 is made up of 17 amino acids. V shed 0 bases and J 7 bases; nucleotides not matched to a gene: 9. The CDR3 loop reads CASSPPGAGGRNGELFF. CDR3 sequence (DNA): TGTGCCAGCTCACCACCAGGAGCGGGAGGCAGGAACGGGGAGCTGTTTTTT.

The chain uses TRBV7-9 and TRBJ2-2; 9 nucleotides line up with TRBD1. This CDR3 is built from 18 residues. With 5 bases clipped from V and 3 bases from J, the junction kept 13 bases outside the gene matches. In germline, CDR1 is SEHNR, CDR2 FQNEAQ (reference sequence). The CDR3 DNA reads TGTGCCAGCAGCGGCAGACCCCCGAACAGGGGGCACACCGGGGAGCTGTTTTTT. Its protein product is CASSGRPPNRGHTGELFF.

J is TRBJ2-7 and V is TRBV28, with TRBD1 matching 8 bases. V was pared by 6 bases and J by 5 bases, with 6 bases of the junction left unmatched. The germline CDR1 and CDR2 sequences are MDHEN and SYDVKM. The CDR3 runs 13 residues. CDR3 in amino acids: CASRPGTGDEQYF. CDR3 in DNA: TGTGCCAGCAGACCTGGGACAGGAGACGAGCAGTACTTC. Drawing the rest from reference TRBV28 and TRBJ2-7, the complete variable domain is DVKVTQSSRYLVKRTGEKVFLECVQDMDHENMFWYRQDPGLGLRLIYFSYDVKMKEKGDIPEGYSVSREKKERFSLILESASTNQTSMYLCASRPGTGDEQYFGPGTRLTVT.

The chain has TRBV5-4 and TRBJ1-1, with D unclear. From germline, CDR1 is SGHNT and CDR2 YYREEE (reference sequence). Trimming shortened V by 4 bases and J by 1 base, and 11 bases separated the two germline ends. The CDR3 contains 14 residues. The CDR3 DNA is TGTGCCAGCAGCCAGAGCGCTCCGAACACTGAAGCTTTCTTT. Protein: CASSQSAPNTEAFF.

A few counts support this clone. This chain connects TRBV4-3 to TRBJ1-6; TRBD1 might be the D (6 bases). Per germline, CDR1 LGHNA and CDR2 YSLEER. V lost 0 bases to trimming and J lost 10 bases, with 19 bases between them. The length of the CDR3 is 17 residues. The DNA for the CDR3 is TGCGCCAGCAGCCAAGATCCCACTTGGGGGCCGGGCTCACCCCTCCACTTT. Its translation is CASSQDPTWGPGSPLHF.

This clone was seen a few times. This chain connects TRBV18 to TRBJ1-1; 9 bases map to TRBD1. Germline-derived CDR1 and CDR2 are KGHSH and LQKENI. J was trimmed by 8 bases and V by 2 bases; bases with no gene match: 6. The length of the CDR3 is 14 residues. CDR3 residues: CASSPVRDRDEAFF. CDR3 DNA sequence: TGTGCCAGCTCACCAGTCCGGGACAGGGACGAAGCTTTCTTT.